Listed below are T cell receptor beta chains from one sample, sequenced in a study of blood T cell repertoires in COVID-19. Profiling relied on immunoSEQ multiplex PCR, and the TCRdb table lists in-frame clones only, not all of them. The table includes 250,000 to 300,000 clones, 80% to 90% detected once. The material sequenced was peripheral blood. These receptors all stem from a woman in her 50s with COVID-19, enrolled during active disease. CDR3s include the opening cysteine and the closing phenylalanine or tryptophan. D genes are given only for firm matches. Clone size is given for some rows only: seen once, a few or many times, or a class if the clone is expanded.

TRBV14,NA,TRBJ1-2,TRBD1,CASGWTGGVHTF,TGTGCCAGCGGATGGACAGGGGGCGTACACACCTTC
TRBV6-5,NA,TRBJ2-2,NA,CASRPGPATGELFF,TGTGCCAGCAGACCAGGCCCCGCTACCGGGGAGCTGTTTTTT
TRBV19,few,TRBJ2-3,NA,CASKGGTDTQYF,TGTGCCAGTAAGGGGGGCACAGATACGCAGTATTTT
TRBV6-5,NA,TRBJ2-1,TRBD2,CASSYTSGSNQFF,TGTGCCAGCAGTTACACTAGCGGGTCTAATCAGTTCTTC
TRBV11-3,NA,TRBJ2-2,TRBD2,CASSLGGRAFTGELFF,TGTGCCAGCAGCTTAGGCGGGAGGGCCTTTACCGGGGAGCTGTTTTTT
TRBV7-2,NA,TRBJ1-5,TRBD1,CASSVGTGSNQPQHF,TGTGCCAGCAGCGTAGGGACAGGGAGCAATCAGCCCCAGCATTTT
TRBV10-3,NA,TRBJ2-3,NA,CAISEAPGRTDTQYF,TGTGCCATCAGTGAGGCGCCAGGGAGGACAGATACGCAGTATTTT
TRBV6-5,NA,TRBJ2-1,NA,CASRLGGNEQFF,TGTGCCAGCAGATTAGGGGGCAATGAGCAGTTCTTC
TRBV5-1,NA,TRBJ1-4,NA,CASSPWAGVNEKLFF,TGCGCCAGCAGCCCGTGGGCGGGGGTTAATGAAAAACTGTTTTTT
TRBV5-8,NA,TRBJ2-1,TRBD2,CASSLWGGLGSYNEQFF,TGTGCCAGCAGCTTGTGGGGGGGACTAGGGAGCTACAATGAGCAGTTCTTC
TRBV7-9,NA,TRBJ2-3,NA,CASSFLLNTDTQYF,TGTGCCAGCAGCTTCCTTCTTAACACAGATACGCAGTATTTT
TRBV11-2,once,TRBJ2-7,TRBD2,CASSLGTSGYEQYF,TGTGCCAGCAGCTTAGGTACTAGCGGCTACGAGCAGTACTTC
TRBV10-3,NA,TRBJ2-7,NA,CAISEPTVSSYEQYF,TGTGCCATCAGTGAACCGACAGTTAGCTCCTACGAGCAGTACTTC
TRBV7-2,NA,TRBJ2-1,NA,CASSRPPRSYNEQFF,TGTGCCAGCAGCCGCCCCCCGCGCTCCTACAATGAGCAGTTCTTC
TRBV7-3,NA,TRBJ2-3,TRBD2,CASSPGTSGRVAGRTDTQYF,TGTGCCAGCAGCCCGGGGACTAGCGGGAGGGTCGCCGGCCGGACAGATACGCAGTATTTT
TRBV7-9,once,TRBJ2-7,NA,CASSLEGGYEQYF,TGTGCCAGCAGCTTAGAGGGCGGGTACGAGCAGTACTTC
TRBV21-1,NA,TRBJ2-1,NA,CASSKALLEGTQQFF,TGTGCCAGCAGCAAAGCGCTTTTAGAGGGAACTCAGCAGTTCTTC
TRBV5-4,NA,TRBJ1-1,NA,CASSPQENTEAFF,TGTGCCAGCAGCCCCCAGGAGAACACTGAAGCTTTCTTT
TRBV19,NA,TRBJ2-7,NA,CASSIFARESYEQYF,TGTGCCAGTAGTATTTTCGCCAGGGAAAGTTACGAGCAGTACTTC
TRBV30,NA,TRBJ1-5,NA,CAWNSRGSLHQPQHF,TGTGCCTGGAATTCAAGGGGTAGTTTACATCAGCCCCAGCATTTT
TRBV19,NA,TRBJ2-5,NA,CASSDTGLQETQYF,TGTGCCAGTAGCGATACAGGGCTTCAGGAGACCCAGTACTTC
TRBV7-8,few,TRBJ1-3,NA,CASSRTGMSGNTIYF,TGTGCCAGCAGCAGAACCGGGATGTCTGGAAACACCATATATTTT
TRBV3-1/TRBV3-2,NA,TRBJ1-6,NA,CASSQSLLSSPLHF,TGTGCCAGCAGCCAATCCCTTCTGAGTTCACCCCTCCACTTT
TRBV3-1/TRBV3-2,NA,TRBJ1-2,NA,CASSPSGSGNYGYTF,TGTGCCAGCAGCCCCTCGGGGAGTGGCAACTATGGCTACACCTTC
TRBV30,NA,TRBJ2-1,NA,CAWRGAGAREQFF,TGTGCCTGGAGGGGGGCGGGAGCTCGTGAGCAGTTCTTC
TRBV7-9,NA,TRBJ2-1,TRBD2,CASNQRTSRINEQFF,TGTGCCAGCAACCAGAGGACTAGCCGAATCAATGAGCAGTTCTTC
TRBV6-1,NA,TRBJ1-2,NA,CASSESQGRADGYTF,TGTGCCAGCAGTGAAAGCCAGGGGCGGGCTGATGGCTACACCTTC
TRBV5-1,few,TRBJ2-2,NA,CASSSPGELFF,TGCGCCAGCAGCTCCCCAGGGGAGCTGTTTTTT
TRBV18,NA,TRBJ2-1,NA,CASSPQRNEQFF,TGTGCCAGCTCACCCCAGCGTAATGAGCAGTTCTTC
TRBV27,NA,TRBJ2-3,NA,CASSLLVWRGRVEKDTQYF,TGTGCCAGCAGTTTATTAGTTTGGAGGGGGCGGGTGGAAAAAGATACGCAGTATTTT
TRBV11-2,NA,TRBJ1-1,TRBD1,CASSKQGGPWTEAFF,TGTGCCAGCAGCAAACAGGGGGGGCCTTGGACTGAAGCTTTCTTT
TRBV4-1,once,TRBJ2-1,NA,CASSPVEAGNEQFF,TGCGCCAGCAGCCCCGTCGAAGCGGGCAATGAGCAGTTCTTC
TRBV2,NA,TRBJ1-2,TRBD1,CASSVEGRGNYF,TGTGCCAGCAGTGTGGAGGGCAGGGGGAATTACTTC
TRBV10-2,NA,TRBJ2-1,TRBD2,CASSALAGYLDEQFF,TGCGCCAGCAGTGCTCTAGCGGGATACCTCGATGAGCAGTTCTTC
TRBV5-4,NA,TRBJ2-2,NA,CASSLGARGPNLNTGELFF,TGTGCCAGCAGCTTGGGGGCGCGGGGGCCCAACTTGAACACCGGGGAGCTGTTTTTT
TRBV6-1,NA,TRBJ1-5,TRBD1,CASSGRDRGLLNQPQHF,TGTGCCAGCAGTGGCCGGGACAGGGGGCTTTTGAATCAGCCCCAGCATTTT
TRBV5-5,NA,TRBJ1-1,NA,CASSLFYTEAFF,TGTGCCAGCAGCTTGTTCTACACTGAAGCTTTCTTT
TRBV2,NA,TRBJ2-7,NA,CASRRQTEQYF,TGTGCCAGCAGGCGACAGACCGAGCAGTACTTC
TRBV28,NA,TRBJ2-7,TRBD1,CASSGTDSYEQYF,TGTGCCAGCTCCGGGACAGACTCCTACGAGCAGTACTTC
TRBV10-3,NA,TRBJ2-5,TRBD1,CAISDQDRGRGETQYF,TGTGCCATCAGTGACCAGGACAGGGGGCGCGGCGAGACCCAGTACTTC
TRBV5-6,NA,TRBJ2-4,NA,CASSLVSRQGGNIQYF,TGTGCCAGCAGCTTGGTCAGCCGTCAAGGAGGAAACATTCAGTACTTC
TRBV19,NA,TRBJ2-1,TRBD2,CASSKAGAFYNEQFF,TGTGCCAGTAGTAAAGCGGGGGCTTTTTACAATGAGCAGTTCTTC
TRBV6-2/TRBV6-3,NA,TRBJ2-5,NA,CASSCGLAFFGLSGETQYF,NA